The rows below give T cell receptor beta chains drawn from one sample of a study of blood T cells in healthy people across ages. TCRdb re-called the 5' RACE reads with MiXCR, one entry per CDR3 protein. The top ten hold around a sixth of the sample, which has over 600,000 distinct CDR3 sequences, around 45% seen once. Sequenced: blood. These receptors came from a man of 80 years or more in good health. CDR3s include the opening cysteine and the closing phenylalanine or tryptophan. Each record gives: clone size, V gene, D gene, J gene, CDR3 DNA, CDR3 protein. D genes are given only for firm matches. Only part of the rows carry a size: once, few, many, or a class if the clone is expanded.

>NA|TRBV20-1|TRBD2|TRBJ2-2
TGCAGTGCCTCTAGCGGGAGGCCGAACACCGGGGAGCTGTTTTTT
CSASSGRPNTGELFF
>NA|TRBV6-5|TRBD2|TRBJ2-2
TGTGCCAGCACGGGGGGCGGGAGGAGAACCGGGGAGCTGTTTTTT
CASTGGGRRTGELFF
>NA|TRBV4-2|NA|TRBJ2-6
TGTGCCAGCAGCCAAGATCTCCGACTAGTTTCCTCTGGGGCCAACGTCCTGACTTTC
CASSQDLRLVSSGANVLTF
>NA|TRBV10-3|NA|TRBJ2-5
TGTGCCATCAGTGAGTCGCCTTGGGGGGAGCAGTACTTC
CAISESPWGEQYF
>few|TRBV2|TRBD2|TRBJ2-1
TGTGCCAGCAGCGATGACATAGCGGGAGGGCCGGAGAATGAGCAGTTCTTC
CASSDDIAGGPENEQFF
>NA|TRBV12-3/TRBV12-4|NA|TRBJ2-7
TGTGCCAGCAGTCCACCTCAGAAAAATGAGCAGTACTTC
CASSPPQKNEQYF
>many|TRBV27|TRBD1|TRBJ2-1
TGTGCCAGCAGTCTGGACAGGAACAACAATGAGCAGTTCTTC
CASSLDRNNNEQFF
>few|TRBV5-1|TRBD1|TRBJ2-1
TGCGCCAGCAGCGGGGGACAGAGGGGCTCCTACTATGAGCAGTTCTTC
CASSGGQRGSYYEQFF
>NA|TRBV29-1|NA|TRBJ2-3
TGCAGTCGTCATTGGGATACGCAGTATTTT
CSRHWDTQYF
>NA|TRBV20-1|TRBD1|TRBJ1-5
TGCAGTGCTAGAGATCCTGGGACAGGGGGCTTACAGCCCCAGCATTTT
CSARDPGTGGLQPQHF
>NA|TRBV11-2|TRBD2|TRBJ2-5
TGTGCCAGCAGTACCCTCGGGACTAGCGGGGGGGTTGGTCAAGAGACCCAGTACTTC
CASSTLGTSGGVGQETQYF
>NA|TRBV28|TRBD1|TRBJ1-2
TGTGCCAGCACTACTTCGGACAGGTTTAAGGGCTACACCTTC
CASTTSDRFKGYTF
>NA|TRBV10-3|TRBD2|TRBJ2-1
TGTGCCATCGGAGAGACTAGCGGGAACCAAGAGACCCAGTTCTTC
CAIGETSGNQETQFF
>NA|TRBV28|TRBD1|TRBJ1-5
TGTGCCATCGGGACAGGAGATCAGCCCCAGCATTTT
CAIGTGDQPQHF
>NA|TRBV6-5|NA|TRBJ2-1
TGTGCCAGCAGTTACTCGATTCGTGCCGCCACCATAGAAAGACATGAGCAGTTCTTC
CASSYSIRAATIERHEQFF
>NA|TRBV29-1|TRBD2|TRBJ2-3
TGCAGTGGGAGGGCTAGCGGGATGACAGATACGCAGTATTTT
CSGRASGMTDTQYF
>NA|TRBV6-5|NA|TRBJ2-1
TGTGCCAGCAGGGCGGCTAGGGGGAATGAGCAGTTCTTC
CASRAARGNEQFF
>few|TRBV29-1|NA|TRBJ2-5
TGCAGCGTTGGACAATGGCGTGGAGAGACCCAGTACTTC
CSVGQWRGETQYF
>NA|TRBV9|TRBD1|TRBJ1-4
TGTGTCAGCAGCGTAGATCTCGGGACAGCTAATGAAAAACTGTTTTTT
CVSSVDLGTANEKLFF
>few|TRBV7-9|TRBD1|TRBJ2-2
TGTGCCAGCAGAGACAGGGATATCGACACCGGGGAGCTGTTTTTT
CASRDRDIDTGELFF
>NA|TRBV20-1|TRBD2|TRBJ2-1
TGCAGTGCTATGGGACTAGCGGACAATGAGCAGTTCTTC
CSAMGLADNEQFF
>many|TRBV7-2|TRBD2|TRBJ2-3
TGTGCCAGCGGGGGGGGTCGAGGAGATACGCAGTATTTT
CASGGGRGDTQYF
>many|TRBV7-9|NA|TRBJ2-5
TGTGCCAGCAGCCGGGGGACAGACCAAGAGACCCAGTACTTC
CASSRGTDQETQYF
>few|TRBV29-1|NA|TRBJ2-1
TGCAGCGTTGAAGATTCTGCGGTTGATGAGCAGTTCTTC
CSVEDSAVDEQFF
>NA|TRBV4-2|NA|TRBJ2-3
TGTGCCAGCAGCCAAGCGGGCAGGGATGATGCGCAGTATTTT
CASSQAGRDDAQYF
>NA|TRBV7-2|TRBD2|TRBJ2-5
TGTGCCAGCAGCCGGACTAGAGAGGGTGAGCAGTACTTC
CASSRTREGEQYF
>few|TRBV20-1|TRBD2|TRBJ2-7
TGCAGTGCTAGAGAGTCGACTAGCGGGAGTGGCGAGCAGTACTTC
CSARESTSGSGEQYF